The 16 T cell receptor beta chains in this list originate from one sample, sequenced in a study of OX40 agonist ivuxolimab in advanced cancers. Clones were read by immunoSEQ multiplex PCR, and TCRdb kept only the in-frame ones, dropping some. The table has some 46,000 clones, roughly three quarters seen once. This material consisted of CD4+ or CD8+ T cells sorted from blood, taken in a trial of the OX40 agonist ivuxolimab. The receptors originated from an adult with an advanced solid tumor such as melanoma, head and neck, liver or kidney cancer.

The chain joins TRBV6-1 to TRBJ2-7; D unclear. Looked up from germline, CDR1 is MNHNS and CDR2 is SASEGT. V was clipped by 5 bases and J by 4 bases, with 12 bases between them. This CDR3 spans 13 amino acids. The CDR3 is CASSPTYGYEQYF. CDR3 in DNA: TGTGCCAGCAGTCCTACCTATGGTTACGAGCAGTACTTC.

This clone was seen only once. V and J are TRBV18 and TRBJ1-5, with D maybe TRBD1 (6 bases). V gave up 2 bases and J gave up 3 bases, with 11 bases separating them. This CDR3 comprises 15 residues. Germline V CDR1 and CDR2: KGHSH, LQKENI. The CDR3 protein is CASSPGGGPNQPQHF. The CDR3, as DNA: TGTGCCAGCTCACCAGGCGGGGGGCCCAATCAGCCCCAGCATTTT.

The chain uses TRBV7-7 and TRBJ2-3; 12 bases fit TRBD1. After removal of 6 bases from V and 3 bases from J, the junction contained 4 bases not matched to a gene. Germline values: CDR1 SSHAT, CDR2 FNYEAQ (reference sequence). This CDR3 comprises 15 residues. The CDR3 loop is CASSPGQGATDTQYF. The CDR3 bases are TGTGCCAGCAGTCCGGGACAGGGGGCAACAGATACGCAGTATTTT.

The chain joins TRBV7-2 to TRBJ2-3; 8 bases fit TRBD2. CDR3 size: 15 residues. Trimming removed 5 bases from V and 4 bases from J; junction bases left unmatched: 8. In germline, CDR1 is SGHTA, CDR2 FQGNSA. The chain's CDR3 is CASSLGGAGADTQYF. CDR3 nucleotide sequence: TGTGCCAGCAGCCTCGGGGGGGCCGGCGCAGATACGCAGTATTTT.

V is TRBV5-1 and J is TRBJ2-2, with D possibly called TRBD1 or TRBD2 (5 bases each). The CDR3 extends over 16 amino acids. Trimming stripped 6 bases from V and 4 bases from J, with 19 bases between. Germline V gives CDR1 SGHRS, CDR2 YFSETQ. This chain's CDR3 is CASKRDQGSRTGELFF. The CDR3 DNA reads TGCGCCAGCAAAAGGGACCAGGGTAGTCGCACCGGGGAGCTGTTTTTT.

CDR3 in amino acids: CASSDVSGRAGNTGELFF. The DNA for the CDR3 is TGTGCCAGCAGTGATGTTAGCGGGAGGGCCGGGAACACCGGGGAGCTGTTTTTT. This chain links TRBV2 with TRBJ2-2; TRBD2 agrees at 11 bases. V was pared by 3 bases and J by 1 base, with 7 bases of the junction left unmatched. Per germline, CDR1 SNHLY and CDR2 FYNNEI. This CDR3 contains 18 residues.

Only a few counts were recorded for this clone. The V call is TRBV7-9, the J call TRBJ1-2, with a weak D call TRBD1 (6 bases). The germline CDR1 and CDR2 sequences are SEHNR and FQNEAQ (reference sequence). This CDR3 region has 15 residues. Deletions cut 1 base from V and 2 bases from J, with 11 bases between. CDR3 sequence (DNA): TGTGCCAGCAGCTTAGGTCCTCAGGGGAACTATGGCTACACCTTC. This gives the protein CASSLGPQGNYGYTF.

This chain connects TRBV7-2 to TRBJ2-2; D assignment may be TRBD1 or TRBD2 (5 bases each). V shed 4 bases and J shed 4 bases, with 16 bases lying between them. The CDR3 is made up of 16 amino acids. CDR1 and CDR2 (germline): SGHTA, FQGNSA. As DNA, the CDR3 is TGTGCCAGCAGCTACGTGGCAGGGAGCGGCACCGGGGAGCTGTTTTTT. This gives the protein CASSYVAGSGTGELFF.

This clone was recorded a few times. The chain employs TRBV5-1 and TRBJ2-5; maybe TRBD1 (6 bases). CDR3 length equals 14 residues. V gave up 3 bases and J gave up 1 base, with 10 bases separating them. CDR1 SGHRS and CDR2 YFSETQ come from the germline V gene. In DNA form, the CDR3 reads TGCGCCAGCAGCTCCTCAGGGGCCCAAGAGACCCAGTACTTC. Amino acids: CASSSSGAQETQYF.

The CDR3 loop is CASSLNGPNQPQHF. The CDR3 DNA reads as TGTGCCAGCAGTTTAAACGGCCCCAATCAGCCCCAGCATTTT. The rearrangement joins TRBV27 to TRBJ1-5; D is uncertain. The CDR3 is 14 residues long. Trimming removed 2 bases from V and 3 bases from J, with 8 bases in between. Germline V gene lookup returns CDR1 MNHEY and CDR2 SMNVEV (reference sequence).

The chain joins TRBV10-3 to TRBJ2-1; D is possibly TRBD1 (5 bases). CDR1 and CDR2 from the germline V gene are ENHRY and SYGVKD. This CDR3 is 16 amino acids long. V was shortened by 0 bases and J by 0 bases, with 9 bases between the two germline ends. The CDR3 DNA sequence: TGTGCCATCAGTGAGTCAGGGGTAGGCTCCTACAATGAGCAGTTCTTC. Its protein is CAISESGVGSYNEQFF.

This chain's CDR3 is CASGETGANVLTF. DNA for the CDR3: TGCGCCAGCGGAGAAACTGGGGCCAACGTCCTGACTTTC. The rearrangement joins TRBV10-1 to TRBJ2-6; no firm D call. Trimming shortened V by 8 bases and J by 2 bases, and 7 bases separated the two germline ends. Germline CDR1 is WNHNN and CDR2 is SYGVQD (reference sequence). CDR3 size: 13 residues.

V usage is TRBV18 and J usage is TRBJ1-1; no definite D call. The CDR3 is made up of 15 amino acids. Germline-derived CDR1 and CDR2 are KGHSH and LQKENI. Trimming shortened V by 3 bases and J by 1 base, and 12 bases separated the two germline ends. CDR3 bases: TGTGCCAGCTCACCTTTACAAGGAGGGAACACTGAAGCTTTCTTT. Its protein product is CASSPLQGGNTEAFF.

The genes are TRBV21-1 and TRBJ2-3. TRBV21-1 is reported as a pseudogene. The CDR3 consists of 20 residues. DNA of the CDR3: TGTGCCAGCAGCAAAGCCTATATAGCGGAAAGGTCTAGGGGGACAGATACGCAGTATTTT. This encodes CASSKAYIAERSRGTDTQYF.

The chain carries TRBV10-3 and TRBJ2-1; the D gene is possibly TRBD2 (5 bases). Germline V gene sequence: CDR1 ENHRY, CDR2 SYGVKD. The CDR3 has 15 residues. V was cut by 3 bases and J by 4 bases, with 13 bases left in between. Here the CDR3 DNA reads TGTGCCATCAGTGATAAGAGCGGAGCTTACAATGAGCAGTTCTTC. Protein sequence: CAISDKSGAYNEQFF.

The chain is built from TRBV10-2 and TRBJ2-7; TRBD2 is a possible D gene (7 bases). The V end was cut by 0 bases, the J end by 6 bases, with 15 bases between. Germline V lookup: CDR1 WSHSY, CDR2 SAAADI. This CDR3 has 15 residues. The CDR3 DNA follows: TGCGCCAGCAGTGAGTCGGCGCGGGGGCCCTTCGAGCAGTACTTC. Amino acid sequence: CASSESARGPFEQYF.